Given below is one T cell receptor (beta chain) in context. Antigen specificity is unknown. This record comes from a study of shared clonotypes between healthy human individuals. The assay was immunoSEQ multiplex PCR, and TCRdb's table has in-frame clones only and misses some. The sample contains some 2 million clones, approximately 95% of which appear only once. Study results and caveats: Memory subsets generally showed smaller estimated richness than naive subsets did. The sharing of 5% to 5.5% of naive CD4 clonotypes was seen across a handful of donors. In the sorted subsets, rarefaction showed sequencing was incomplete despite large depth.

Trimming left V 7 bases short and J 0 bases short, with 13 bases between. The CDR3 runs 15 residues. CDR1 is SGHRS, CDR2 YFSETQ, per germline. This sequence joins TRBV5-1 and TRBJ1-4; a possible D gene is TRBD1 (5 bases). The sequence was obtained from a young man in good health. Sequencing was carried out using naive CD4+ T cells sorted from blood. Subset reported: CD45RA+ positively selected. CDR3 in amino acids: CASSPGRTTNEKLFF. The CDR3 DNA reads as TGCGCCAGCTCCCCGGGGCGGACAACTAATGAAAAACTGTTTTTT.